A single sample is the source of the 20 T cell receptor beta chains below, sequenced in a study of cytomegalovirus exposure and HLA in healthy donors (dated by TCRdb to 2016 to 2017). The method was the immunoSEQ multiplex PCR assay. Drawn from immuneACCESS, this table holds only the in-frame rearrangements with V and J called that TCRdb kept. Clones are partly lost; checked studies trace under half to an unresolved V gene and leave the rest unexplained. Within this sample are about 200,000 clones, with about 81% of them counted one time only. Around 1.3% of the sample comes from the top ten. The specimen sequenced was PBMCs. These receptors were collected from a woman aged 25-40 years in good health and CMV-seronegative.

This chain connects TRBV27 to TRBJ2-1; D is ambiguous. This CDR3 has 14 amino acids. The germline V and J ends were trimmed by 5 bases and 0 bases, with 8 bases remaining between them. Germline values: CDR1 MNHEY, CDR2 SMNVEV (reference sequence). DNA of the CDR3: TGTGCCAGCAGTAGAAGAGACTCCTACAATGAGCAGTTCTTC. Its protein is CASSRRDSYNEQFF.

The rearrangement uses TRBV30 and TRBJ1-2, with D tentatively TRBD1 (5 bases). V was trimmed by 2 bases and J by 4 bases, leaving 14 bases between them. In germline, CDR1 is GTSNPN, CDR2 SVGIG (reference sequence). The CDR3 runs to 14 residues. CDR3 DNA: TGTGCCTGGAGTCCCCCGCTCGACAGCTATGGCTACACCTTC. It codes for CAWSPPLDSYGYTF.

J is TRBJ1-2 and V is TRBV6-5; D perhaps matches TRBD1 (5 bases). Between the trimmed V and J ends, which lost 5 bases and 4 bases, there was a span of 14 bases. Germline V lookup: CDR1 MNHEY, CDR2 SVGAGI. CDR3 length equals 14 residues. The CDR3 region has the DNA TGTGCCAGCAGTCCTTTCGGGGGGAGCTATGGCTACACCTTC. Residues: CASSPFGGSYGYTF.

The chain combines TRBV27 with TRBJ1-5; D may be TRBD1 (5 bases). CDR1 MNHEY and CDR2 SMNVEV come from the germline V gene (reference sequence). The CDR3 has 16 amino acids. Trimming cost V 5 bases and J 0 bases, with 14 bases left between them. The CDR3 DNA reads as TGTGCCAGCAGTAAACGGGGGGGAGCTAGCAATCAGCCCCAGCATTTT. Residues: CASSKRGGASNQPQHF.

The chain is built from TRBV7-9 and TRBJ1-1; TRBD1 might be the D (5 bases). Germline V CDR1 and CDR2: SEHNR, FQNEAQ (reference sequence). Trimming pared 5 bases from V and 2 bases from J, leaving 15 bases between. The CDR3 covers 15 residues. The CDR3 loop reads CASSLGDRLNTEAFF. The CDR3 nucleotides are TGTGCCAGCAGCCTTGGAGACAGACTTAACACTGAAGCTTTCTTT.

This clone was counted once. The gene calls are TRBV6-1 and TRBJ2-6; 8 bases match TRBD1. The length of the CDR3 is 15 residues. Trimming removed 9 bases from V and 4 bases from J; junction bases left unmatched: 8. The germline V gene encodes CDR1 MNHNS and CDR2 SASEGT. This CDR3 is CASRQGASGANVLTF. Here the CDR3 DNA reads TGTGCCAGTCGGCAGGGGGCGTCGGGGGCCAACGTCCTGACTTTC.

The rearrangement links TRBV6-1 to TRBJ2-5; 12 positions match TRBD1. This CDR3 region has 13 residues. CDR1 is MNHNS, CDR2 SASEGT, per germline. Unmatched junction bases numbered 6, after V lost 11 bases and J lost 5 bases. This chain's CDR3 is CACRDRGRETQYF. The CDR3 DNA is TGTGCCTGCCGGGACAGGGGGCGGGAGACCCAGTACTTC.

The V and J genes are TRBV6-5 and TRBJ2-1; TRBD2 matches at 12 bases. Germline values: CDR1 MNHEY, CDR2 SVGAGI. With V trimmed by 4 bases and J by 10 bases, 11 bases remained unmatched. The CDR3 has 16 residues. The CDR3 is CASSWTRTSGAWEQFF. The CDR3 DNA reads as TGTGCCAGCAGTTGGACTCGGACTAGCGGGGCTTGGGAGCAGTTCTTC.

The chain uses TRBV19 and TRBJ2-7; a possible D gene is TRBD1 (5 bases). The CDR3 is made up of 12 amino acids. Germline V gene sequence: CDR1 LNHDA, CDR2 SQIVND (reference sequence). Trimming removed 6 bases at V and 6 bases at J, with 12 bases between. This CDR3 is CASSGGQSEQYF. The CDR3 DNA reads TGTGCCAGTAGCGGCGGACAATCCGAGCAGTACTTC. The full variable domain, its missing parts supplied by reference TRBV19 and TRBJ2-7, is DGGITQSPKYLFRKEGQNVTLSCEQNLNHDAMYWYRQDPGQGLRLIYYSQIVNDFQKGDIAEGYSVSREKKESFPLTVTSAQKNPTAFYLCASSGGQSEQYFGPGTRLTVT.

The V and J genes are TRBV2 and TRBJ2-1; 12 bases map to TRBD2. The V and J ends lost 6 bases and 5 bases, in that order; junction bases with no gene match: 8. The CDR3 is 16 residues long. Germline CDR1 and CDR2: SNHLY and FYNNEI. As DNA, the CDR3 is TGTGCCAGCAGATCATGGACTAGCGGGGTGGACAATGAGCAGTTCTTC. Amino acids: CASRSWTSGVDNEQFF.

The chain is built from TRBV18 and TRBJ1-2, with 8 bases aligning to TRBD1. This CDR3 is 16 amino acids long. The junction had 13 bases not matched to a gene; V was cut back by 2 bases and J by 8 bases. Germline V gene sequence: CDR1 KGHSH, CDR2 LQKENI. The CDR3 DNA follows: TGTGCCAGCTCACCAACGGTGGGCAGGGGGCTTGGAGGCTACACCTTC. This encodes CASSPTVGRGLGGYTF.

J is TRBJ1-3 and V is TRBV5-1, with 7 positions matching TRBD1. Germline V gene lookup returns CDR1 SGHRS and CDR2 YFSETQ. The CDR3 extends over 14 amino acids. V lost 4 bases to trimming and J lost 8 bases; unmatched junction nucleotides: 9. CDR3 amino acids: CASSPMTGKDTIYF. DNA for the CDR3: TGCGCCAGCAGCCCCATGACAGGGAAAGACACCATATATTTT.

This rearrangement joins TRBV9 to TRBJ2-5; 14 nucleotides line up with TRBD2. Germline V lookup: CDR1 SGDLS, CDR2 YYNGEE. This CDR3 is 16 amino acids long. V shed 4 bases, J shed 5 bases, and the junction held 7 bases outside the gene matches. CDR3 loop: CASSPQTSGGAETQYF. CDR3 DNA sequence: TGTGCCAGCAGCCCCCAGACTAGCGGGGGGGCTGAGACCCAGTACTTC.

The V and J genes are TRBV30 and TRBJ1-2; D unresolved. Germline assignment: CDR1 GTSNPN and CDR2 SVGIG (reference sequence). Trimming took 0 bases from V and 6 from J, leaving 5 bases between them. The CDR3 is made up of 11 amino acids. The CDR3 DNA reads as TGTGCCTGGAGTGTCATAGATGGCTACACCTTC. Its translation: CAWSVIDGYTF.

The V call is TRBV19, the J call TRBJ2-4, with D unclear. Trimming shortened V by 3 bases and J by 5 bases, and 8 bases separated the two germline ends. CDR1 and CDR2 from the germline V gene are LNHDA and SQIVND (reference sequence). The CDR3 loop spans 13 amino acids. CDR3 in DNA: TGTGCCAGTAGTATTACTGTAGAAAACATTCAGTACTTC. This encodes CASSITVENIQYF.

This chain joins TRBV28 and TRBJ2-7; D is ambiguous. The CDR3 loop spans 12 amino acids. V was shortened by 4 bases and J by 0 bases, with 4 bases between the two germline ends. Germline CDR1 is MDHEN and CDR2 is SYDVKM. CDR3: CASSSVSYEQYF. CDR3 in DNA: TGTGCCAGCAGTTCGGTCTCCTACGAGCAGTACTTC.

The gene calls are TRBV15 and TRBJ2-1; TRBD2 matches 10 bases. Germline CDR1 LNHNV, CDR2 YYDKDF (reference sequence). The CDR3 sequence is 20 residues long. The ends lost 0 bases at V and 5 bases at J; junction bases unmatched: 16. For the CDR3, the DNA is TGTGCCACCAGCAGAGATCGTCTATGGCTAGCGGGAGTTTCTAACAATGAGCAGTTCTTC. Its translation: CATSRDRLWLAGVSNNEQFF.

The CDR3 protein is CAWREKDRIISGANVLTF. The CDR3 DNA is TGTGCCTGGAGAGAGAAGGACAGGATAATCTCTGGGGCCAACGTCCTGACTTTC. V and J are TRBV30 and TRBJ2-6, with TRBD1 matching over 7 bases. After removal of 3 bases from V and 0 bases from J, the junction contained 11 bases not matched to a gene. The CDR3 runs 18 residues. Germline-derived CDR1 and CDR2 are GTSNPN and SVGIG (reference sequence).

The chain joins TRBV28 to TRBJ1-2, with D possibly being TRBD1 (5 bases). V was shortened by 6 bases and J by 1 base, with 12 bases between the two germline ends. The V gene's germline CDR1 is MDHEN and CDR2 SYDVKM. CDR3 length: 14 amino acids. The CDR3 region is CASRPRGVNYGYTF. Written as DNA, the CDR3 is TGTGCCAGCAGACCCCGGGGGGTTAACTATGGCTACACCTTC.

The rearrangement links TRBV2 to TRBJ2-5; 9 bases are shared with TRBD2. The V and J ends lost 4 bases and 7 bases, in that order; junction bases with no gene match: 4. The CDR3 spans 13 residues. From germline, CDR1 is SNHLY and CDR2 FYNNEI. The CDR3 DNA sequence: TGTGCCAGCAGTGGTAGCGGGAGAGGGACCCAGTACTTC. This sequence encodes CASSGSGRGTQYF. Full variable domain (remainder filled in from reference TRBV2 and TRBJ2-5): EPEVTQTPSHQVTQMGQEVILRCVPISNHLYFYWYRQILGQKVEFLVSFYNNEISEKSEIFDDQFSVERPDGSNFTLKIRSTKLEDSAMYFCASSGSGRGTQYFGPGTRLLVL.